This T cell receptor (beta chain) came from a study of cytomegalovirus exposure and HLA in healthy donors. V shed 4 bases and J 8 bases; nucleotides not matched to a gene: 10. Germline CDR1 is MNHEY and CDR2 is SMNVEV (reference sequence). This CDR3 has 14 amino acids. Generated by immunoSEQ multiplex PCR, the TCRdb table keeps only in-frame clones and is missing some. Counted here are over 150,000 clones, about 96% occurring once; the ten biggest clones make up more than 0.7%. While the first cohort had 600 to 850 subjects, the donors belonged to the separate validation cohort of roughly 130 subjects. Points from the study as a whole: Rarity marked most TCR sequences, yet some public TCRs occurred in many donors.

A word on this clone: Its antigen remains unidentified.

Sequenced: PBMCs. The receptor comes from a woman between 18 and 29 years old in good health and CMV-seronegative. The rearrangement uses TRBV27 and TRBJ1-2, with 7 bases matching TRBD1. CDR3 in amino acids: CASSSTGAHRGYTF. CDR3 nucleotides: TGTGCCAGCAGTTCAACAGGGGCCCACCGGGGCTACACCTTC.